This record concerns one T cell receptor (beta chain) sequence. Other nucleotide sequences from this sample produce the same CDR3. The data were taken from a study of CD8+ T cells in alopecia areata. Reverse transcription of extracted RNA yielded cDNA, which provided the sequencing template. Profiling relied on immunoSEQ multiplex PCR, and the TCRdb table lists in-frame clones only, not all of them. The sample carries around 120,000 clones, about 51% recorded once. Researchers gathered lesional scalp punch biopsies and peripheral blood from patients with alopecia areata. What was sequenced was NKG2D-low CD8+ T cells sorted from blood. The receptor was derived from a human donor with alopecia areata.

CDR3 DNA: TGTGCCAGCAGTCCCAATCAAGAGACCCAGTACTTC. Translating it yields CASSPNQETQYF. The chain uses TRBV27 and TRBJ2-5; D gene unclear. The CDR3 is 12 amino acids. Germline CDR1 and CDR2: MNHEY and SMNVEV (reference sequence). Trimming took 5 bases from V and 2 from J, leaving 6 bases between them.